Below, 10 T cell receptor beta chains from the same sample are listed, as sequenced in a study of control samples from healthy donors and cancer patients. Only in-frame clones appear in the TCRdb table, and some are missing; sequencing was by immunoSEQ multiplex PCR. The repertoire holds about 120,000 clones, with nearly 95% as singletons. Sequenced: blood. These receptors were taken from a man between 25 and 39 years old in good health.

This rearrangement joins TRBV7-3 to TRBJ1-6; possible D gene TRBD1, 6 bases. The length of the CDR3 is 17 residues. From germline, CDR1 is SGHTA and CDR2 FQGTGA. Trimming removed 5 bases from V and 7 bases from J, with 21 bases in between. The CDR3 is CASSLRGRQDRNSPLHF. DNA of the CDR3: TGTGCCAGCAGCCTAAGAGGGCGACAGGACCGAAATTCACCCCTCCACTTT.

This chain joins TRBV5-1 and TRBJ2-5; TRBD2 aligns across 7 bases. J lost 4 bases, V lost 6 bases, and 12 bases had no gene match. The CDR3 contains 15 residues. CDR1 SGHRS and CDR2 YFSETQ come from the germline V gene. CDR3 bases: TGCGCCAGCACCAATGGTCGGGGGGTGAGAGAGACCCAGTACTTC. It specifies CASTNGRGVRETQYF.

The chain is built from TRBV5-6 and TRBJ1-2; tentative D call: TRBD1 (5 bases). CDR3 length equals 14 residues. In germline, CDR1 is SGHDT, CDR2 YYEEEE. V was cut by 1 base and J by 7 bases, with 14 bases left in between. CDR3 sequence reads: CASSLTSTASGYTF. CDR3 nucleotides: TGTGCCAGCAGCTTGACCTCGACAGCCTCTGGCTACACCTTC.

The CDR3 sequence is CASSLRDRGRYTQYF. CDR3 sequence (DNA): TGTGCCAGCAGTCTCCGGGACAGGGGGCGATATACGCAGTATTTT. The chain has TRBV7-9 and TRBJ2-3; TRBD1 aligns across 12 bases. The CDR3 sequence is 15 residues long. With V trimmed by 6 bases and J by 7 bases, 8 bases remained unmatched. Germline lookup yields CDR1 SEHNR and CDR2 FQNEAQ (reference sequence).

The chain uses TRBV27 and TRBJ1-1; D unclear. The CDR3 runs to 13 residues. Germline values: CDR1 MNHEY, CDR2 SMNVEV (reference sequence). The V end lost 5 bases, the J end lost 4 bases, and 11 bases lay between the germline ends. The CDR3 nucleotides are TGTGCCAGCAGTGTCACGGGAGGCACTGAAGCTTTCTTT. Encoded protein: CASSVTGGTEAFF.

The chain is built from TRBV6-5 and TRBJ1-2; TRBD1 is a possible D gene (5 bases). CDR3 length: 16 residues. The V end lost 0 bases, the J end lost 2 bases, and 13 bases lay between the germline ends. Germline V gene lookup returns CDR1 MNHEY and CDR2 SVGAGI. This CDR3 is CASSYSWQGANYGYTF. In DNA, the CDR3 is TGTGCCAGCAGTTACTCTTGGCAGGGAGCAAACTATGGCTACACCTTC.

The chain links TRBV7-8 to TRBJ1-1, with D unclear. CDR3 length: 13 amino acids. Trimming removed 1 base at V and 7 bases at J, with 10 bases between. Germline CDR1 is SGHVS and CDR2 is FQNEAQ. CDR3 residues: CASSLVRVGEAFF. Here the CDR3 DNA reads TGTGCCAGCAGCTTAGTAAGGGTGGGTGAAGCTTTCTTT.

This chain joins TRBV4-1 and TRBJ1-2; 9 nucleotides match TRBD1. CDR1 MGHRA and CDR2 YSYEKL come from the germline V gene. V lost 3 bases, J lost 4 bases, and 6 bases stayed unmatched. The CDR3 is 15 amino acids. CDR3 sequence reads: CASSHQGTGSYGYTF. The DNA of the CDR3 is TGCGCCAGCAGCCACCAAGGGACAGGGAGCTATGGCTACACCTTC.

On this clone itself: The junction shows a germline mismatch at one end, possibly a read error. The chain joins TRBV10-3 to TRBJ2-2; TRBD1 matches at 8 bases. Germline loops: CDR1 ENHRY, CDR2 SYGVKD. The CDR3 covers 17 residues. The CDR3 here is CAISESMGQVGHRGAVF. In nucleotides, the CDR3 is TGTGCCATCAGTGAGTCGATGGGACAGGTGGGACACCGGGGAGCTGTTTTT.

A few counts support this clone. The chain uses TRBV5-1 and TRBJ2-1, with TRBD2 identical over 7 bases. Germline V gene sequence: CDR1 SGHRS, CDR2 YFSETQ. CDR3 length: 17 residues. V dropped 0 bases and J dropped 6; count of bases not matched to a gene: 12. The CDR3 reads CASSLAGLGRAGNEQFF. The CDR3 coding sequence is TGCGCCAGCAGCTTGGCCGGGCTGGGGAGGGCCGGCAATGAGCAGTTCTTC.